Shown below are 28 T cell receptor beta chains from a single sample sequenced in a study of blood T cell repertoires in COVID-19. Clones were read by immunoSEQ multiplex PCR, and TCRdb kept only the in-frame ones, dropping some. The data contain around 170,000 clones, roughly 90% of them singletons. What was sequenced was peripheral blood. The receptors derive from a man aged 55 to 70 with acute or convalescent COVID-19.

V is TRBV6-5 and J is TRBJ1-4, with TRBD1 matching 8 bases. Germline V lookup: CDR1 MNHEY, CDR2 SVGAGI. The CDR3 has 15 amino acids. Trimming cost V 4 bases and J 4 bases; bases outside gene matches: 5. The CDR3 region is CASSSTGALNEKLFF. The CDR3, as DNA: TGTGCCAGCAGTTCGACAGGGGCCCTTAATGAAAAACTGTTTTTT.

The chain uses TRBV6-1 and TRBJ2-4; 8 bases fit TRBD1. Unmatched junction bases numbered 3, after V lost 3 bases and J lost 2 bases. Germline V CDR1 and CDR2: MNHNS, SASEGT. The CDR3 covers 15 residues. DNA for the CDR3: TGTGCCAGCAGTGAGGGACAGGACACCAAAAACATTCAGTACTTC. This codes for CASSEGQDTKNIQYF.

This chain links TRBV7-6 with TRBJ2-7; D ambiguous. This CDR3 has 11 amino acids. V was trimmed by 5 bases and J by 4 bases, leaving 6 bases between them. CDR1 and CDR2 (germline): SGHVS, FNYEAQ. The CDR3 is CASSQYYEQYF. The CDR3 DNA reads TGTGCCAGCAGCCAGTATTACGAGCAGTACTTC.

The sample holds a few counts of this clone. V and J are TRBV11-2 and TRBJ2-1; 7 bases map to TRBD1. There are 16 residues in the CDR3. Trimming at V came to 7 bases and at J to 3 bases, leaving 12 bases not matched to a gene. Germline V lookup: CDR1 SGHAT, CDR2 FQNNGV. The DNA of the CDR3 is TGTGCCAGCAATACCGGTGGTGCAGGGGGCTACAATGAGCAGTTCTTC. This sequence encodes CASNTGGAGGYNEQFF.

The chain couples TRBV10-3 to TRBJ1-5; D is ambiguous. The CDR3 sequence is 13 residues long. Trimming cost V 6 bases and J 6 bases, with 12 bases left between them. The V gene's germline CDR1 is ENHRY and CDR2 SYGVKD. CDR3 residues: CAIRPSSGQPQHF. The DNA of the CDR3 is TGTGCCATCAGGCCTAGCAGCGGTCAGCCCCAGCATTTT.

The gene calls are TRBV24-1 and TRBJ2-3; 14 nucleotides align to TRBD2. The V gene's germline CDR1 is KGHDR and CDR2 SFDVKD. Trimming took 4 bases from V and 5 from J; bases not matched to a gene: 4. The CDR3 has 16 residues. CDR3 DNA: TGTGCCACCAGTGACCCGACTAGCGGGGGGGTAGATACGCAGTATTTT. This encodes CATSDPTSGGVDTQYF.

V usage is TRBV7-9 and J usage is TRBJ1-1, with D possibly being TRBD1 (5 bases). Between the trimmed V and J ends, which lost 0 bases and 6 bases, there was a span of 11 bases. The germline gives CDR1 SEHNR, CDR2 FQNEAQ (reference sequence). The CDR3 has 14 amino acids. CDR3 nucleotides: TGTGCCAGCAGCTTAGCGCAGGGTTTGGCTGAAGCTTTCTTT. Protein product: CASSLAQGLAEAFF.

This clone appeared a few times. The CDR3 loop is CASSYSNTIYF. In DNA, the CDR3 is TGTGCCAGCAGCTATAGTAACACCATATATTTT. The chain joins TRBV5-5 to TRBJ1-3; D is undetermined. Germline assignment: CDR1 SGHKS and CDR2 YYEKEE (reference sequence). Trimming took 3 bases from V and 7 from J, leaving 5 bases between them. The CDR3 has 11 residues.

In regard to this clone: The sample carries other DNA sequences with the same CDR3. V is TRBV18 and J is TRBJ1-2; D is unclear. This CDR3 comprises 14 residues. Germline V gives CDR1 KGHSH, CDR2 LQKENI. V dropped 0 bases and J dropped 4 bases, with 9 bases sitting between them. The DNA of the CDR3 is TGTGCCAGCTCACCACCGTCCGGGGTCTATGGCTACACCTTC. Its translation is CASSPPSGVYGYTF.

The V gene is TRBV30, the J gene TRBJ1-6; 8 positions match TRBD1. The germline V gene has CDR1 GTSNPN and CDR2 SVGIG (reference sequence). The length of the CDR3 is 13 residues. V lost 3 bases and J lost 6; bases outside the gene matches: 1. This CDR3 is CAWRDRVNSPLHF. CDR3 in DNA: TGTGCCTGGAGGGACAGGGTTAATTCACCCCTCCACTTT. Drawing the rest from reference TRBV30 and TRBJ1-6, the complete variable domain is SQTIHQWPATLVQPVGSPLSLECTVEGTSNPNLYWYRQAAGRGLQLLFYSVGIGQISSEVPQNLSASRPQDRQFILSSKKLLLSDSGFYLCAWRDRVNSPLHFGNGTRLTVT.

This chain uses TRBV24-1 with TRBJ1-1; D is ambiguous. From germline, CDR1 is KGHDR and CDR2 SFDVKD. The CDR3 totals 12 residues. V lost 4 bases, J lost 1 base, and 3 bases lay in between. Here the CDR3 reads CATSDRNTEAFF. CDR3 DNA: TGTGCCACCAGTGACAGGAACACTGAAGCTTTCTTT.

The chain recombines TRBV11-2 with TRBJ2-5; 12 bases agree with TRBD2. V lost 3 bases and J lost 5; bases outside the gene matches: 7. Germline lookup yields CDR1 SGHAT and CDR2 FQNNGV. The CDR3 has 16 residues. The CDR3 here is CASSFLTSGGEETQYF. The CDR3 DNA is TGTGCCAGCAGCTTCCTGACTAGCGGGGGCGAGGAGACCCAGTACTTC.

The chain combines TRBV4-1 with TRBJ2-1; the D is unclear. Germline V gene data show CDR1 as MGHRA and CDR2 as YSYEKL. This CDR3 has 13 residues. The V end lost 1 base, the J end lost 10 bases, and 11 bases lay between the germline ends. CDR3 sequence: CASSQARSLEQFF. DNA of the CDR3: TGCGCCAGCAGCCAAGCCCGGAGCCTGGAGCAGTTCTTC.

This clone was recorded once. This chain links TRBV7-9 with TRBJ2-7; 7 nucleotides agree with TRBD2. Germline V gives CDR1 SEHNR, CDR2 FQNEAQ (reference sequence). This CDR3 spans 14 amino acids. Unmatched junction bases numbered 6, after V lost 6 bases and J lost 1 base. Written as DNA, the CDR3 is TGTGCCAGCAGACCCCAAGCGGGGTCCTACGAGCAGTACTTC. This encodes CASRPQAGSYEQYF. Supplemented by reference TRBV7-9 and TRBJ2-7, the full variable domain reads DTGVSQNPRHKITKRGQNVTFRCDPISEHNRLYWYRQTLGQGPEFLTYFQNEAQLEKSRLLSDRFSAERPKGSFSTLEIQRTEQGDSAMYLCASRPQAGSYEQYFGPGTRLTVT.

This chain connects TRBV25-1 to TRBJ1-2; possible D gene TRBD1, 6 bases. CDR3 length: 13 residues. Trimming shortened V by 4 bases and J by 7 bases, and 13 bases separated the two germline ends. Per germline, CDR1 MGHDK and CDR2 SYGVNS. This CDR3 reads CASSGLYRVGYTF. Here the CDR3 DNA reads TGTGCCAGCAGTGGTTTGTACAGGGTTGGCTACACCTTC.

The V call is TRBV4-3, the J call TRBJ2-7; maybe TRBD2 (5 bases). The CDR3 loop spans 17 amino acids. Per germline, CDR1 LGHNA and CDR2 YSLEER. The V gene lost 3 bases and the J gene lost 2 bases, with 20 bases spanning the gap. The DNA of the CDR3 is TGCGCCAGCAGCCAGGAGGAGCCCGGGCACGGTCCCTACGAGCAGTACTTC. Its protein product is CASSQEEPGHGPYEQYF.

V gene TRBV13 combines with J gene TRBJ1-2; 7 nucleotides agree with TRBD1. Per the germline V gene, CDR1 is PRHDT and CDR2 is FYEKMQ (reference sequence). This CDR3 has 15 residues. V was clipped by 4 bases and J by 4 bases; unmatched bases: 9. The CDR3 sequence is CASSSKRQGPYGYTF. DNA of the CDR3: TGTGCCAGCAGCTCAAAACGACAGGGACCCTATGGCTACACCTTC.

The chain has TRBV30 and TRBJ2-2, with D possibly being TRBD2 (5 bases). CDR1 is GTSNPN and CDR2 is SVGIG in the germline V gene (reference sequence). The CDR3 is made up of 14 amino acids. Trimming took off 2 bases at V and 0 bases at J, with 7 bases between the two ends. CDR3 protein: CAWSRGSNTGELFF. The CDR3 region has the DNA TGTGCCTGGAGTCGGGGTTCGAACACCGGGGAGCTGTTTTTT.

The DNA for the CDR3 is TGTGCCAGCAGCTCAACAACCGGGGAGCTGTTTTTT. It yields the protein CASSSTTGELFF. The rearrangement uses TRBV5-6 and TRBJ2-2, with D unresolved. In germline, CDR1 is SGHDT, CDR2 YYEEEE. The CDR3 has 12 amino acids. V was pared by 3 bases and J by 5 bases, with 5 bases between. The full variable domain, in which reference TRBV5-6 and TRBJ2-2 provide the parts outside the CDR3, is DAGVTQSPTHLIKTRGQQVTLRCSPKSGHDTVSWYQQALGQGPQFIFQYYEEEERQRGNFPDRFSGHQFPNYSSELNVNALLLGDSALYLCASSSTTGELFFGEGSRLTVL.

The CDR3, as DNA: TGCGCCAGCAGCCAAGATCTATTGGCGTCTAGCGGGTCCAACGAGCAGTACTTC. Protein sequence: CASSQDLLASSGSNEQYF. The chain recombines TRBV4-3 with TRBJ2-7; 8 positions match TRBD2. The J segment lost 5 bases and the V segment lost 0 bases, leaving 15 bases of the junction unmatched. Germline loops: CDR1 LGHNA, CDR2 YSLEER. CDR3 size: 18 residues.

This clone has only a few counts. The chain uses TRBV27 and TRBJ1-2; a possible D gene is TRBD1 (5 bases). Trimming pared 8 bases from V and 8 bases from J, leaving 15 bases between. The CDR3 contains 12 residues. CDR1 and CDR2 from the germline V gene are MNHEY and SMNVEV (reference sequence). The CDR3 reads CASSRGRGGYTF. The CDR3 nucleotides read TGTGCCAGCTCTCGGGGTCGGGGGGGCTACACCTTC.

V and J are TRBV6-5 and TRBJ2-2; tentatively, D is TRBD2 (5 bases). The CDR3 contains 14 residues. The germline gives CDR1 MNHEY, CDR2 SVGAGI. Between the trimmed V and J ends, which lost 7 bases and 0 bases, there was a span of 9 bases. CDR3 amino acids: CASTRVANTGELFF. The CDR3 coding sequence is TGTGCCAGCACGAGGGTAGCGAACACCGGGGAGCTGTTTTTT.

The V and J genes are TRBV5-1 and TRBJ1-1, with D uncertain. The V and J ends lost 0 bases and 6 bases respectively, with 18 bases between them. Germline V CDR1 and CDR2: SGHRS, YFSETQ. The CDR3 is made up of 16 amino acids. The CDR3, as DNA: TGCGCCAGCAGCTTGGCCCGAACAAATCATGTTTCTGAAGCTTTCTTT. Its translation is CASSLARTNHVSEAFF.

This chain joins TRBV7-2 and TRBJ1-3, with 8 positions matching TRBD1. Germline assignment: CDR1 SGHTA and CDR2 FQGNSA. This CDR3 has 15 amino acids. V was clipped by 5 bases and J by 6 bases; unmatched bases: 9. CDR3 sequence reads: CASSPDRGSENTIYF. Written as DNA, the CDR3 is TGTGCCAGCAGCCCCGACAGGGGATCAGAAAACACCATATATTTT.

This chain uses TRBV12-5 with TRBJ1-1; 9 bases match TRBD1. The J segment lost 8 bases and the V segment lost 5 bases, leaving 12 bases of the junction unmatched. The CDR3 sequence is 15 residues long. Germline V CDR1 and CDR2: LGHNT, FRNRAP. CDR3 bases: TGTGCTAGTGGTCTGGGGACAGGGAGATCCGGGGAAGCTTTCTTT. Translated, it gives CASGLGTGRSGEAFF.

In regard to this clone: This sample also contains other DNA sequences that code for the same CDR3. V and J are TRBV6-5 and TRBJ1-1; 8 bases are shared with TRBD1. The V and J ends lost 6 bases and 8 bases, in that order; junction bases with no gene match: 2. The CDR3 is 11 residues long. Germline lookup yields CDR1 MNHEY and CDR2 SVGAGI. CDR3 bases: TGTGCCAGCAGCAGGACAGGGGAAGCTTTCTTT. This codes for CASSRTGEAFF.

This chain links TRBV14 with TRBJ1-4; D not certain. Germline assignment: CDR1 SGHDN and CDR2 FVKESK. V was cut by 4 bases and J by 0 bases, with 9 bases left in between. The CDR3 extends over 15 amino acids. The CDR3 DNA sequence: TGTGCCAGCAGCCCAGGCGGGACAACTAATGAAAAACTGTTTTTT. Its protein is CASSPGGTTNEKLFF.

V gene TRBV27 combines with J gene TRBJ2-5; TRBD2 might be the D (5 bases). Germline-derived CDR1 and CDR2 are MNHEY and SMNVEV (reference sequence). Trimming stripped 5 bases from V and 5 bases from J, with 15 bases between. The CDR3 sequence is 14 residues long. The CDR3 nucleotides are TGTGCCAGCAGTCCTTCCTCGGGAACGGAGACCCAGTACTTC. This encodes CASSPSSGTETQYF.